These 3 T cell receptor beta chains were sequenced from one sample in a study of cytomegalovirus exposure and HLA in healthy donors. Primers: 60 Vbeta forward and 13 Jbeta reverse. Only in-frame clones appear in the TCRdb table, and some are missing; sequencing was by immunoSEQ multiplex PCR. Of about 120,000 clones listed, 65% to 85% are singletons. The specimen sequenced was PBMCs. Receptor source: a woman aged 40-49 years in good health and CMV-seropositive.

The CDR3 DNA is TGTGCCAGTAGTATAGGACAGGGGCGCGAGCAGTACTTC. It translates to CASSIGQGREQYF. This chain connects TRBV19 to TRBJ2-7; 8 bases are a match to TRBD1. This CDR3 region has 13 residues. The V and J ends lost 1 base and 6 bases, in that order; junction bases with no gene match: 2. Per the germline V gene, CDR1 is LNHDA and CDR2 is SQIVND (reference sequence).

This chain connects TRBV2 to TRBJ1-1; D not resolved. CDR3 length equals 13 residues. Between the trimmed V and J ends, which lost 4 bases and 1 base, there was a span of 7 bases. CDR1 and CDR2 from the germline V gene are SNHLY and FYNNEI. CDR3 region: CASSVRTNTEAFF. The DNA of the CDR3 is TGTGCCAGCAGTGTGAGAACGAACACTGAAGCTTTCTTT.

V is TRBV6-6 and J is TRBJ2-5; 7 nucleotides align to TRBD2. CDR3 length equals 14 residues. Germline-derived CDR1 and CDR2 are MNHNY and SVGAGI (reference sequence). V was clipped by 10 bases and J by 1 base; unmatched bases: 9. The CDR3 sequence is CATYRGDAQETQYF. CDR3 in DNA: TGTGCCACCTACCGGGGGGACGCCCAAGAGACCCAGTACTTC.